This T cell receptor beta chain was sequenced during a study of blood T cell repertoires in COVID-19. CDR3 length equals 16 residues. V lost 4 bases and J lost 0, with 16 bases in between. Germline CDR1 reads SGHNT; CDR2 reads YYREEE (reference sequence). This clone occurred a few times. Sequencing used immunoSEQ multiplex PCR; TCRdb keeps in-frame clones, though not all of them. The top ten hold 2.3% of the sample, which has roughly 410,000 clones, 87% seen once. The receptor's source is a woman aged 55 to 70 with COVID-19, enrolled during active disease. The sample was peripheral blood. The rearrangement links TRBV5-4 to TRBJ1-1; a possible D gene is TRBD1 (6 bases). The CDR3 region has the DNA TGTGCCAGCAGCGCAGCGGGGGCAGGTCTGAACACTGAAGCTTTCTTT. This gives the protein CASSAAGAGLNTEAFF.